One sample yielded the 21 T cell receptor beta chains listed below, sequenced in a study of regulatory T cells in long-lasting Graves disease (dated by TCRdb to the early 2020s). The time point label corresponds to: persistent/refractory GD, antithyroid drugs over 5 years with positive TRAb. RNA was extracted from PBMCs in TRIzol for both TCR sequencing and RNA sequencing. Libraries were prepared through multiplex PCR. The sequencer listed for this sample is Illumina HiSeq 4000. To build TCR beta libraries, CDR3 regions were amplified by Arm-PCR using iRepertoire HTBI primers. The public reads were reanalyzed by TCRdb: fastp trimming at Q25, MiXCR alignment, in-frame beta chains only. Identical CDR3 protein sequences are pooled into one entry, listed with their most common genes and DNA. Counted in this sample were approximately 400,000 distinct CDR3 sequences; roughly 25% of them appeared once. The top ten constitute about 29% of the sample.

The specimen comprised peripheral blood mononuclear cells (PBMCs), sampled when the disease was refractory, from a patient treated with antithyroid drugs. The receptors originated from a woman aged 40 to 50 with Graves disease. Donor details come from another sample of the same person, matched by shared clones.

J is TRBJ1-5 and V is TRBV19; no clear D gene. The V gene's germline CDR1 is LNHDA and CDR2 SQIVND (reference sequence). V lost 3 bases to trimming and J lost 0 bases, with 12 bases between them. This CDR3 spans 16 amino acids. The CDR3 DNA reads TGTGCCAGTAGTATCTTCAAATACAATAGCAATCAGCCCCAGCATTTT. This translates into CASSIFKYNSNQPQHF.

The V and J genes are TRBV7-9 and TRBJ2-1, with 14 bases fitting TRBD2. Trimming at V came to 6 bases and at J to 0 bases, leaving 10 bases not matched to a gene. This CDR3 region has 19 residues. Germline V lookup: CDR1 SEHNR, CDR2 FQNEAQ (reference sequence). The CDR3 sequence: CASSYGGLAGGSSYNEQFF. The DNA for the CDR3 is TGTGCCAGCAGTTACGGTGGACTAGCGGGAGGTAGCTCCTACAATGAGCAGTTCTTC.

The table lists this clonotype with many counts. This rearrangement joins TRBV6-9 to TRBJ1-4; 12 positions match TRBD1. V trimming: 3 bases; J trimming: 8 bases; junction bases outside the gene matches: 13. This CDR3 comprises 18 residues. Germline V lookup: CDR1 MNHGY, CDR2 SVAAGI. The CDR3 DNA reads TGTGCCAGCAGTTACTTGGGACAGGGGGCCGCCAGGGGGGAAAAACTGTTTTTT. Its translation: CASSYLGQGAARGEKLFF.

Only a few counts were recorded for this clonotype. This rearrangement joins TRBV29-1 to TRBJ2-1; TRBD1 or TRBD2 may be the D gene (5 bases each). The germline V gene encodes CDR1 SQVTM and CDR2 ANQGSEA. Trimming took 3 bases from V and 0 from J, leaving 12 bases between them. This CDR3 spans 15 amino acids. The DNA for the CDR3 is TGCAGCGTTGACCCCGGGACGTCCTCCTACAATGAGCAGTTCTTC. Its protein product is CSVDPGTSSYNEQFF.

This clonotype was found many times. The gene calls are TRBV28 and TRBJ1-1; 7 nucleotides line up with TRBD1. This CDR3 has 15 residues. Per the germline V gene, CDR1 is MDHEN and CDR2 is SYDVKM. V gave up 6 bases and J gave up 0 bases; unmatched junction bases: 7. The CDR3 sequence is CASSLFDRVNTEAFF. The CDR3 coding sequence is TGTGCCAGCAGCCTATTTGACAGGGTGAACACTGAAGCTTTCTTT.

The chain couples TRBV6-1 to TRBJ2-6; a possible D gene is TRBD2 (6 bases). CDR1 is MNHNS, CDR2 SASEGT, per germline. Trimming cost V 6 bases and J 4 bases, with 13 bases left between them. The CDR3 loop spans 15 amino acids. CDR3 sequence (DNA): TGTGCCAGCAGGGAGGGGACTTCCGGGGCCAACGTCCTGACTTTC. This sequence encodes CASREGTSGANVLTF.

This clonotype has just a few counts. The chain employs TRBV25-1 and TRBJ1-1; D is ambiguous. Germline lookup yields CDR1 MGHDK and CDR2 SYGVNS. Deletions cut 4 bases from V and 0 bases from J, with 6 bases between. This CDR3 contains 13 residues. CDR3 coding DNA: TGTGCCAGCAGTGCGAGAGTGAACACTGAAGCTTTCTTT. Its translation is CASSARVNTEAFF.

This clonotype was picked up many times. The chain is built from TRBV11-2 and TRBJ2-2; the D gene is possibly TRBD1 (6 bases). There are 15 residues in the CDR3. The germline V gene encodes CDR1 SGHAT and CDR2 FQNNGV. The V end lost 2 bases, the J end lost 3 bases, and 10 bases lay between the germline ends. The CDR3 region is CASSLQGTDTGELFF. The CDR3 nucleotides read TGTGCCAGCAGCTTACAGGGGACCGACACCGGGGAGCTGTTTTTT. The variable domain in full, with the rest retrieved from reference TRBV11-2 and TRBJ2-2, is EAGVAQSPRYKIIEKRQSVAFWCNPISGHATLYWYQQILGQGPKLLIQFQNNGVVDDSQLPKDRFSAERLKGVDSTLKIQPAKLEDSAVYLCASSLQGTDTGELFFGEGSRLTVL.

The genes are TRBV20-1 and TRBJ2-2; D is perhaps TRBD1 (6 bases). Germline V gene sequence: CDR1 DFQATT, CDR2 SNEGSKA (reference sequence). The CDR3 extends over 19 amino acids. Trimming shortened V by 1 base and J by 0 bases, and 21 bases separated the two germline ends. CDR3 region: CSARARDIHSRANTGELFF. The CDR3 coding sequence is TGCAGTGCTAGAGCCCGGGACATACACTCTCGCGCGAACACCGGGGAGCTGTTTTTT.

This clonotype was picked up many times. J is TRBJ2-7 and V is TRBV6-5; D remains ambiguous. Germline CDR1 and CDR2: MNHEY and SVGAGI. The germline V and J ends were trimmed by 2 bases and 0 bases, with 8 bases remaining between them. The CDR3 is 14 amino acids. CDR3 region: CASSYLVPSYEQYF. CDR3 in DNA: TGTGCCAGCAGTTACCTAGTTCCCTCCTACGAGCAGTACTTC.

This clonotype was seen ten or more times. V is TRBV6-5 and J is TRBJ2-2; TRBD1 aligns across 7 bases. The germline V gene encodes CDR1 MNHEY and CDR2 SVGAGI. CDR3 size: 14 residues. J gave up 5 bases and V 4 bases, and 4 bases lay outside the gene matches. CDR3 nucleotide sequence: TGTGCCAGCAGTTGGGGACAGCTAACCGGGGAGCTGTTTTTT. It encodes CASSWGQLTGELFF.

The genes are TRBV7-8 and TRBJ2-3, with 10 bases lining up with TRBD2. V dropped 5 bases and J dropped 1; count of bases not matched to a gene: 6. CDR3 length: 16 residues. In germline, CDR1 is SGHVS, CDR2 FQNEAQ. CDR3 in DNA: TGTGCCAGCAGCCCCCTGGGGACTAGCGGCACAGATACGCAGTATTTT. Translated, it gives CASSPLGTSGTDTQYF.

This clonotype was seen ten or more times. The V call is TRBV29-1, the J call TRBJ1-2; D perhaps matches TRBD1 (5 bases). V was cut by 3 bases and J by 8 bases, with 13 bases left in between. The V gene's germline CDR1 is SQVTM and CDR2 ANQGSEA. The CDR3 is 12 amino acids. The CDR3 is CSVDPMGRGYTF. In nucleotides, the CDR3 is TGCAGCGTTGATCCCATGGGACGGGGCTACACCTTC. The whole variable domain, filled in from reference TRBV29-1 and TRBJ1-2, reads SAVISQKPSRDICQRGTSLTIQCQVDSQVTMMFWYRQQPGQSLTLIATANQGSEATYESGFVIDKFPISRPNLTFSTLTVSNMSPEDSSIYLCSVDPMGRGYTFGSGTRLTVV.

There are a few counts of this clonotype. J is TRBJ2-3 and V is TRBV9; 9 bases fit TRBD2. The CDR3 contains 16 residues. Germline assignment: CDR1 SGDLS and CDR2 YYNGEE. Trimming removed 1 base from V and 1 base from J; junction bases left unmatched: 4. CDR3 sequence reads: CASSVFAGGGTDTQYF. In DNA, the CDR3 is TGTGCCAGCAGCGTATTTGCGGGAGGGGGCACAGATACGCAGTATTTT.

This clonotype was counted ten times or more. The chain recombines TRBV3-1 with TRBJ1-2; TRBD1 is a possible D gene (5 bases). There are 14 residues in the CDR3. Trimming pared 3 bases from V and 4 bases from J, leaving 12 bases between. Germline values: CDR1 LGHDT, CDR2 YNNKEL (reference sequence). The CDR3 region has the DNA TGTGCCAGCAGCCAGTCGGGACGGCGCTATGGCTACACCTTC. Its protein product is CASSQSGRRYGYTF.

CDR3 sequence reads: CASSPSQAYEQYF. As DNA, the CDR3 is TGTGCCAGCTCACCATCTCAGGCCTACGAGCAGTACTTC. The chain couples TRBV18 to TRBJ2-7; D is ambiguous. V was pared by 2 bases and J by 2 bases, with 7 bases between. This CDR3 spans 13 amino acids. Germline CDR1 KGHSH, CDR2 LQKENI.

This sequence joins TRBV20-1 and TRBJ1-1; possible D gene TRBD1, 6 bases. The V and J ends lost 1 base and 3 bases respectively, with 12 bases between them. The CDR3 runs 14 residues. The germline gives CDR1 DFQATT, CDR2 SNEGSKA (reference sequence). CDR3 amino acids: CSARGDRSHTEAFF. The DNA for the CDR3 is TGCAGTGCTAGAGGCGACAGGTCCCACACTGAAGCTTTCTTT.

This chain connects TRBV28 to TRBJ2-1; 11 bases map to TRBD2. CDR1 and CDR2 from the germline V gene are MDHEN and SYDVKM. The CDR3 runs to 15 residues. V was pared by 5 bases and J by 5 bases, with 5 bases of the junction left unmatched. CDR3 amino acids: CASSQRLAGHNEQFF. The CDR3 DNA reads as TGTGCCAGCAGTCAACGACTAGCGGGGCACAATGAGCAGTTCTTC.

In this sample, this clonotype turned up many times. The V gene is TRBV28, the J gene TRBJ2-2; D call uncertain. The CDR3 has 14 residues. V lost 2 bases, J lost 6 bases, and 10 bases lay in between. Germline V gene sequence: CDR1 MDHEN, CDR2 SYDVKM. CDR3 protein: CASSLAGIAGELFF. DNA of the CDR3: TGTGCCAGCAGTTTAGCTGGGATCGCCGGGGAGCTGTTTTTT.

This clonotype has a count of ten or more. The chain uses TRBV28 and TRBJ1-2; perhaps TRBD1 as D (5 bases). CDR1 MDHEN and CDR2 SYDVKM come from the germline V gene. CDR3 length: 13 residues. V was cut by 2 bases and J by 5 bases, with 9 bases left in between. The CDR3 DNA follows: TGTGCCAGCAGTTTAGAAGGACATTATGGCTACACCTTC. Translating it yields CASSLEGHYGYTF.

This clonotype was found many times. The chain joins TRBV10-3 to TRBJ2-6; a possible D gene is TRBD1 (6 bases). V gave up 5 bases and J gave up 0 bases, with 14 bases separating them. The CDR3 extends over 17 amino acids. Germline V CDR1 and CDR2: ENHRY, SYGVKD. CDR3 nucleotide sequence: TGTGCCATCAGTAGGGAAAAGACAGGCTCTGGGGCCAACGTCCTGACTTTC. As protein: CAISREKTGSGANVLTF.